Following are 10 T cell receptor beta chains from one sample sequenced in a study of cytomegalovirus exposure and HLA in healthy donors. Researchers ran the PCR with 60 Vbeta and 13 Jbeta primers. Assay: immunoSEQ multiplex PCR; the TCRdb copy retains only in-frame clones and omits some. The table records around 150,000 clones, approximately 77% of them present only once. Sequenced: PBMCs. The receptors derive from a male donor in good health and CMV-seropositive.

The V and J genes are TRBV9 and TRBJ1-4, with D possibly TRBD1 on 6 matching bases. Germline CDR1 and CDR2: SGDLS and YYNGEE. Trimming removed 0 bases from V and 8 bases from J, with 14 bases in between. The CDR3 sequence is 15 residues long. The CDR3 is CASSVGAGAEEKLFF. CDR3 DNA: TGTGCCAGCAGCGTAGGGGCAGGGGCGGAAGAAAAACTGTTTTTT. The complete variable domain, with remaining parts taken from reference TRBV9 and TRBJ1-4, reads DSGVTQTPKHLITATGQRVTLRCSPRSGDLSVYWYQQSLDQGLQFLIQYYNGEERAKGNILERFSAQQFPDLHSELNLSSLELGDSALYFCASSVGAGAEEKLFFGSGTQLSVL.

The chain links TRBV9 to TRBJ2-2, with D perhaps matching TRBD1 (6 bases). Germline values: CDR1 SGDLS, CDR2 YYNGEE. Trimming pared 4 bases from V and 7 bases from J, leaving 29 bases between. The CDR3 spans 19 residues. CDR3 coding DNA: TGTGCCAGCAGCCCAACCCCTACAGGGAGTAGAGTTTTCCTCGGGGAGCTGTTTTTT. The encoded protein is CASSPTPTGSRVFLGELFF. The entire variable domain, with the rest obtained from reference TRBV9 and TRBJ2-2, is as follows: DSGVTQTPKHLITATGQRVTLRCSPRSGDLSVYWYQQSLDQGLQFLIQYYNGEERAKGNILERFSAQQFPDLHSELNLSSLELGDSALYFCASSPTPTGSRVFLGELFFGEGSRLTVL.

This clone was picked up one time. The chain couples TRBV6-6 to TRBJ2-5, with 8 bases matching TRBD2. Trimming cost V 6 bases and J 3 bases; bases outside gene matches: 9. Germline V CDR1 and CDR2: MNHNY, SVGAGI (reference sequence). The CDR3 contains 15 residues. In nucleotides, the CDR3 is TGTGCCAGCAGCGGAACGGGGGGGCCGGAAGAGACCCAGTACTTC. It translates to CASSGTGGPEETQYF.

CDR3 DNA sequence: TGTGCCAGCAGCCCCAGGGGAAAGGGTGGCTACACCTTC. Amino acids: CASSPRGKGGYTF. The V call is TRBV9, the J call TRBJ1-2; D perhaps matches TRBD1 (6 bases). Germline CDR1 reads SGDLS; CDR2 reads YYNGEE. V was cut by 4 bases and J by 7 bases, with 14 bases left in between. This CDR3 has 13 amino acids.

V is TRBV11-2 and J is TRBJ1-1; TRBD1 matches 8 bases. Germline trimming cut 2 bases from V and 1 base from J; bases unmatched to any gene: 9. This CDR3 spans 17 amino acids. From germline, CDR1 is SGHAT and CDR2 FQNNGV. CDR3 DNA sequence: TGTGCCAGCAGCTTAAGGTTGCCAGGGACAGGGAACACTGAAGCTTTCTTT. Translation gives CASSLRLPGTGNTEAFF.

The chain recombines TRBV6-1 with TRBJ1-1, with 11 bases identical to TRBD1. Germline loops: CDR1 MNHNS, CDR2 SASEGT. With 5 bases clipped from V and 4 bases from J, the junction kept 6 bases outside the gene matches. This CDR3 has 15 residues. CDR3 amino acids: CASSSRDRGTTEAFF. Written as DNA, the CDR3 is TGTGCCAGCAGTTCCCGGGACAGGGGGACCACTGAAGCTTTCTTT.

This clone was seen once. The V gene is TRBV30, the J gene TRBJ1-1; D is uncertain. With 1 base removed from V and 0 bases from J, the gap between germline ends came to 12 bases. CDR1 is GTSNPN, CDR2 SVGIG, per germline (reference sequence). The CDR3 contains 15 residues. CDR3 sequence reads: CAWSGANYMNTEAFF. The CDR3 DNA reads TGTGCCTGGAGTGGGGCGAATTACATGAACACTGAAGCTTTCTTT.

This chain uses TRBV6-1 with TRBJ2-1; tentatively, D is TRBD2 (6 bases). The germline V gene has CDR1 MNHNS and CDR2 SASEGT. The V end lost 5 bases, the J end lost 1 base, and 12 bases lay between the germline ends. The CDR3 totals 15 residues. CDR3 bases: TGTGCCAGCAGTCGTAGCGGACTTTCCTACAATGAGCAGTTCTTC. This sequence encodes CASSRSGLSYNEQFF.

The gene calls are TRBV4-3 and TRBJ1-1; TRBD1 matches 10 bases. This CDR3 has 14 residues. The germline CDR1 and CDR2 sequences are LGHNA and YSLEER. With V trimmed by 0 bases and J by 8 bases, 3 bases remained unmatched. In DNA, the CDR3 is TGCGCCAGCAGCCAAGAAGGGACAGGGGACGAAGCTTTCTTT. This codes for CASSQEGTGDEAFF.

The J gene is TRBJ1-6, the V gene TRBV6-1, with 10 bases matching TRBD1. The germline CDR1 and CDR2 sequences are MNHNS and SASEGT. The ends lost 8 bases at V and 7 bases at J; junction bases unmatched: 8. The CDR3 extends over 15 amino acids. The CDR3 DNA sequence: TGTGCCAGCGGGGGGACAGGGGAAACCAATTCACCCCTCCACTTT. This sequence encodes CASGGTGETNSPLHF.